A single sample is the source of the 24 T cell receptor beta chains below, sequenced in a study of blood T cell repertoires in COVID-19. Profiling relied on immunoSEQ multiplex PCR, and the TCRdb table lists in-frame clones only, not all of them. In the table there are fewer than 120,000 clones, roughly four fifths of which are singletons. Sequenced sample: peripheral blood. The receptors were gathered from a woman aged 55-70 years with acute or convalescent COVID-19.

The chain carries TRBV27 and TRBJ1-1; TRBD1 is a possible D gene (5 bases). V was trimmed by 5 bases and J by 6 bases, leaving 16 bases between them. Germline V CDR1 and CDR2: MNHEY, SMNVEV (reference sequence). The CDR3 sequence is 14 residues long. The CDR3 region is CASSGWGASAEAFF. The CDR3 DNA is TGTGCCAGCAGTGGCTGGGGCGCATCGGCTGAAGCTTTCTTT.

This sequence joins TRBV5-1 and TRBJ2-7, with D possibly being TRBD2 (5 bases). The V gene's germline CDR1 is SGHRS and CDR2 YFSETQ. V lost 0 bases, J lost 7 bases, and 11 bases lay in between. The length of the CDR3 is 13 residues. The CDR3 protein is CASSLGLGVEQYF. DNA of the CDR3: TGCGCCAGCAGCTTGGGTTTGGGAGTTGAGCAGTACTTC.

The chain combines TRBV5-4 with TRBJ1-1; a weak D match, TRBD1 (5 bases). Per germline, CDR1 SGHNT and CDR2 YYREEE (reference sequence). Trimming stripped 4 bases from V and 4 bases from J, with 17 bases between. The CDR3 length is 15 residues. CDR3 DNA: TGTGCCAGCAGCCTAGGGGCAGGGATGAGCACTGAAGCTTTCTTT. Amino acid sequence: CASSLGAGMSTEAFF.

CDR3 nucleotide sequence: TGTGCCAGCAGCCGGCGACAGGGTACCGGGGAGCTGTTTTTT. It translates to CASSRRQGTGELFF. This chain connects TRBV16 to TRBJ2-2, with 7 bases aligning to TRBD1. In germline, CDR1 is KGHSY, CDR2 FQNENV. V gave up 4 bases and J gave up 5 bases; unmatched junction bases: 4. CDR3 length: 14 amino acids.

The rearrangement uses TRBV5-6 and TRBJ1-5; TRBD1 is a possible D gene (5 bases). From germline, CDR1 is SGHDT and CDR2 YYEEEE. The CDR3 length is 13 residues. Deletions cut 6 bases from V and 2 bases from J, with 9 bases between. CDR3 coding DNA: TGTGCCAGCACCACAGGAGGCAATCAGCCCCAGCATTTT. Its translation is CASTTGGNQPQHF.

In its sample, this clone was seen a few times. The rearrangement links TRBV19 to TRBJ2-7, with D possibly matching TRBD2 (5 bases). The V and J ends lost 4 bases and 0 bases respectively, with 13 bases between them. The CDR3 totals 15 residues. Germline V gives CDR1 LNHDA, CDR2 SQIVND (reference sequence). As DNA, the CDR3 is TGTGCCAGTAGTACCGGACTGGGAAGCTCCTACGAGCAGTACTTC. This sequence encodes CASSTGLGSSYEQYF.

CDR3 loop: CASTHGLAETDTQYF. The CDR3 bases are TGTGCCTCGACACACGGACTAGCGGAAACAGATACGCAGTATTTT. The V call is TRBV30, the J call TRBJ2-3; 10 bases fit TRBD2. J gave up 3 bases and V 7 bases, and 10 bases lay outside the gene matches. Germline loops: CDR1 GTSNPN, CDR2 SVGIG (reference sequence). This CDR3 contains 15 residues. Using reference TRBV30 and TRBJ2-3 for the parts outside the CDR3, the full variable domain is SQTIHQWPATLVQPVGSPLSLECTVEGTSNPNLYWYRQAAGRGLQLLFYSVGIGQISSEVPQNLSASRPQDRQFILSSKKLLLSDSGFYLCASTHGLAETDTQYFGPGTRLTVL.

This chain connects TRBV7-8 to TRBJ2-1, with 7 bases identical to TRBD1. Unmatched junction bases numbered 10, after V lost 5 bases and J lost 9 bases. Per germline, CDR1 SGHVS and CDR2 FQNEAQ. The CDR3 loop spans 14 amino acids. The CDR3 bases are TGTGCCAGCAGCCCCATACTACAGGGGAGTGAGCAGTTCTTC. This codes for CASSPILQGSEQFF.

V and J are TRBV11-3 and TRBJ2-1, with TRBD2 identical over 7 bases. Unmatched junction bases numbered 5, after V lost 5 bases and J lost 4 bases. CDR1 and CDR2 (germline): SGHNT, YENEEA. The CDR3 is 14 residues long. Written as DNA, the CDR3 is TGTGCCAGCAGCAGGCTAGCGGAATACAATGAGCAGTTCTTC. Translation gives CASSRLAEYNEQFF.

This chain's CDR3 is CASSKTLGQGQETQYF. CDR3 in DNA: TGTGCCAGCAGCAAAACCTTAGGACAGGGCCAAGAGACCCAGTACTTC. The chain has TRBV28 and TRBJ2-5, with TRBD1 matching over 8 bases. The V and J ends lost 6 bases and 1 base, in that order; junction bases with no gene match: 10. There are 16 residues in the CDR3. In germline, CDR1 is MDHEN, CDR2 SYDVKM. Full variable domain (rest looked up from reference TRBV28 and TRBJ2-5): DVKVTQSSRYLVKRTGEKVFLECVQDMDHENMFWYRQDPGLGLRLIYFSYDVKMKEKGDIPEGYSVSREKKERFSLILESASTNQTSMYLCASSKTLGQGQETQYFGPGTRLLVL.

The chain couples TRBV19 to TRBJ1-1; no reliable D call. The CDR3 is 16 amino acids. Trimming cost V 0 bases and J 5 bases, with 16 bases left between them. Per germline, CDR1 LNHDA and CDR2 SQIVND (reference sequence). The CDR3 DNA reads as TGTGCCAGTAGTATAGAGGCCGGGGATGGAGTGACTGAAGCTTTCTTT. It codes for CASSIEAGDGVTEAFF.

Notes on this clone: This sample includes further DNA sequences coding for the same CDR3. This sequence joins TRBV28 and TRBJ1-2; 7 bases map to TRBD1. V trimming: 6 bases; J trimming: 3 bases; junction bases outside the gene matches: 4. Germline V gene sequence: CDR1 MDHEN, CDR2 SYDVKM. This CDR3 comprises 13 residues. Here the CDR3 reads CASSPGQDYGYTF. CDR3 sequence (DNA): TGTGCCAGCAGCCCCGGACAGGACTATGGCTACACCTTC.

The table lists this clone with a few counts. V gene TRBV7-9 combines with J gene TRBJ2-2; TRBD1 matches 9 bases. The CDR3 consists of 14 residues. In germline, CDR1 is SEHNR, CDR2 FQNEAQ (reference sequence). After removal of 8 bases from V and 6 bases from J, the junction contained 7 bases not matched to a gene. As DNA, the CDR3 is TGTGCCAGCCAGGGACAGGGCGTCCCCGGGGAGCTGTTTTTT. Translating gives CASQGQGVPGELFF. Full variable domain (remainder filled in from reference TRBV7-9 and TRBJ2-2): DTGVSQNPRHKITKRGQNVTFRCDPISEHNRLYWYRQTLGQGPEFLTYFQNEAQLEKSRLLSDRFSAERPKGSFSTLEIQRTEQGDSAMYLCASQGQGVPGELFFGEGSRLTVL.

The V and J genes are TRBV5-6 and TRBJ2-3; unclear D gene. Germline V gene lookup returns CDR1 SGHDT and CDR2 YYEEEE. Deletions cut 0 bases from V and 1 base from J, with 3 bases between. The CDR3 contains 13 residues. CDR3 loop: CASSLAGTDTQYF. CDR3 DNA: TGTGCCAGCAGCTTGGCTGGCACAGATACGCAGTATTTT.

The V call is TRBV5-1, the J call TRBJ1-1; weak D call: TRBD1 (6 bases). Germline lookup yields CDR1 SGHRS and CDR2 YFSETQ. V was shortened by 4 bases and J by 0 bases, with 13 bases between the two germline ends. This CDR3 has 15 amino acids. In DNA, the CDR3 is TGCGCCAGCAGCACCCTGGCAGGGGTGAACACTGAAGCTTTCTTT. This gives the protein CASSTLAGVNTEAFF. The variable domain in full, completed from reference TRBV5-1 and TRBJ1-1, reads KAGVTQTPRYLIKTRGQQVTLSCSPISGHRSVSWYQQTPGQGLQFLFEYFSETQRNKGNFPGRFSGRQFSNSRSEMNVSTLELGDSALYLCASSTLAGVNTEAFFGQGTRLTVV.

The rearrangement joins TRBV2 to TRBJ2-1, with D possibly being TRBD2 (6 bases). The germline V gene has CDR1 SNHLY and CDR2 FYNNEI. The CDR3 covers 14 residues. V was pared by 4 bases and J by 1 base, with 8 bases between. This chain's CDR3 is CASSARGSYNEQFF. DNA for the CDR3: TGTGCCAGCAGTGCCCGGGGGTCCTACAATGAGCAGTTCTTC.

This clone was observed once. The rearrangement uses TRBV7-3 and TRBJ1-2; 11 positions agree with TRBD1. CDR3 length: 13 amino acids. Germline V gives CDR1 SGHTA, CDR2 FQGTGA. With V trimmed by 4 bases and J by 7 bases, 2 bases remained unmatched. The CDR3: CASSWTGGVGYTF. The DNA for the CDR3 is TGTGCCAGCAGCTGGACAGGGGGCGTTGGCTACACCTTC.

V and J are TRBV5-1 and TRBJ1-1; 9 positions match TRBD1. This CDR3 comprises 15 residues. V dropped 1 base and J dropped 1; count of bases not matched to a gene: 2. Germline V gene lookup returns CDR1 SGHRS and CDR2 YFSETQ. CDR3 bases: TGCGCCAGCAGCTTGTGGACAGGGGCGAACACTGAAGCTTTCTTT. Protein product: CASSLWTGANTEAFF.

This sequence joins TRBV7-9 and TRBJ1-1, with 8 bases aligning to TRBD1. The CDR3 is 14 amino acids. Trimming took 5 bases from V and 1 from J; bases not matched to a gene: 3. Germline CDR1 reads SEHNR; CDR2 reads FQNEAQ (reference sequence). CDR3 protein: CASSPDRANTEAFF. CDR3 coding DNA: TGTGCCAGCAGCCCGGACAGGGCGAACACTGAAGCTTTCTTT.

The V gene is TRBV19, the J gene TRBJ1-1; D gene ambiguous. Trimming took off 5 bases at V and 5 bases at J, with 9 bases between the two ends. Germline CDR1 reads LNHDA; CDR2 reads SQIVND (reference sequence). The CDR3 loop spans 12 amino acids. This CDR3 is CASSFTGTEAFF. The CDR3 DNA sequence: TGTGCCAGTAGTTTTACGGGTACTGAAGCTTTCTTT.

This clone was found a few times. The genes are TRBV9 and TRBJ2-3, with D perhaps matching TRBD1 (8 bases). Trimming removed 4 bases from V and 3 bases from J, with 18 bases in between. The CDR3 runs 16 residues. Looked up from germline, CDR1 is SGDLS and CDR2 is YYNGEE. This CDR3 is CASSLRTGTMTDTQYF. The CDR3, as DNA: TGTGCCAGCAGCCTACGGACAGGGACTATGACAGATACGCAGTATTTT. The variable domain in full, with the rest retrieved from reference TRBV9 and TRBJ2-3, is DSGVTQTPKHLITATGQRVTLRCSPRSGDLSVYWYQQSLDQGLQFLIQYYNGEERAKGNILERFSAQQFPDLHSELNLSSLELGDSALYFCASSLRTGTMTDTQYFGPGTRLTVL.

The chain combines TRBV5-1 with TRBJ1-4, with TRBD1 matching 8 bases. V was pared by 4 bases and J by 8 bases, with 7 bases of the junction left unmatched. The CDR3 runs to 14 residues. Germline loops: CDR1 SGHRS, CDR2 YFSETQ. The CDR3 bases are TGCGCCAGCAGCCTGGGGACAGGCGGGGAAAAACTGTTTTTT. Translation: CASSLGTGGEKLFF.

The chain couples TRBV2 to TRBJ1-5; tentatively, D is TRBD1 (5 bases). Germline CDR1 SNHLY, CDR2 FYNNEI. This CDR3 spans 14 amino acids. V was clipped by 0 bases and J by 7 bases, with 10 bases between them. This CDR3 is CASSEASGDQPQHF. The CDR3 region has the DNA TGTGCCAGCAGTGAAGCGTCGGGGGACCAGCCCCAGCATTTT. The full variable domain, with the rest looked up from reference TRBV2 and TRBJ1-5, is EPEVTQTPSHQVTQMGQEVILRCVPISNHLYFYWYRQILGQKVEFLVSFYNNEISEKSEIFDDQFSVERPDGSNFTLKIRSTKLEDSAMYFCASSEASGDQPQHFGDGTRLSIL.

This clone was picked up one time. This chain links TRBV7-3 with TRBJ1-1; the match to TRBD1 covers 7 bases. The length of the CDR3 is 13 residues. Germline V gene data show CDR1 as SGHTA and CDR2 as FQGTGA. With 5 bases clipped from V and 4 bases from J, the junction kept 4 bases outside the gene matches. The CDR3 here is CASSPTGVTEAFF. The CDR3 nucleotides are TGTGCCAGCAGCCCAACAGGGGTCACTGAAGCTTTCTTT.